These 7 T cell receptor beta chains were sequenced from one sample in a study of T cells in localized non-small cell lung cancer. Only in-frame clones appear in the TCRdb table, and some are missing; sequencing was by immunoSEQ multiplex PCR. This sample has over 55,000 clones; roughly 90% occur once, and the top ten carry 1.5% to 2%. Material: peripheral blood, obtained before any cancer treatment. These receptors originate from a woman aged 40-70 years with stage I lung adenocarcinoma.

CDR3 sequence reads: CASTARLGAFF. The CDR3 DNA reads TGTGCCAGCACCGCCCGCTTGGGGGCTTTCTTT. The chain is built from TRBV6-1 and TRBJ1-1; D remains unclear. Germline V gives CDR1 MNHNS, CDR2 SASEGT. Trimming pared 7 bases from V and 11 bases from J, leaving 14 bases between. The length of the CDR3 is 11 residues.

The CDR3, as DNA: TGTGCCAGCAGTTCCCAGGGTGGTGGAGGCTATGGCTACACCTTC. This sequence encodes CASSSQGGGGYGYTF. This chain links TRBV6-5 with TRBJ1-2; the D gene is possibly TRBD1 (5 bases). The germline CDR1 and CDR2 sequences are MNHEY and SVGAGI. The CDR3 is 15 residues long. V was shortened by 4 bases and J by 4 bases, with 16 bases between the two germline ends.

The chain recombines TRBV19 with TRBJ2-2, with D tentatively TRBD2 (7 bases). There are 14 residues in the CDR3. Germline V CDR1 and CDR2: LNHDA, SQIVND (reference sequence). The V end lost 6 bases, the J end lost 2 bases, and 10 bases lay between the germline ends. The CDR3 bases are TGTGCCAGTAGAGGGGGGGATAACACCGGGGAGCTGTTTTTT. Translation: CASRGGDNTGELFF.

V and J are TRBV5-4 and TRBJ1-4, with D possibly being TRBD1 (5 bases). The V gene lost 4 bases and the J gene lost 7 bases, with 20 bases spanning the gap. CDR1 and CDR2 from the germline V gene are SGHNT and YYREEE (reference sequence). CDR3 length: 16 amino acids. CDR3 nucleotides: TGTGCCAGCAGCACCGACAGTAGGGAGGACATTGAAAAACTGTTTTTT. This codes for CASSTDSREDIEKLFF.

The chain joins TRBV7-9 to TRBJ2-1; 11 bases match TRBD1. The CDR3 covers 15 residues. Trimming at V came to 5 bases and at J to 7 bases, leaving 7 bases not matched to a gene. Germline V lookup: CDR1 SEHNR, CDR2 FQNEAQ (reference sequence). In DNA, the CDR3 is TGTGCCAGCAGCATCGGACAGGGGGCACGGAATGAGCAGTTCTTC. Translated: CASSIGQGARNEQFF.

The rearrangement links TRBV7-2 to TRBJ2-1; 13 bases align to TRBD2. In germline, CDR1 is SGHTA, CDR2 FQGNSA. Trimming at V came to 5 bases and at J to 8 bases, leaving 3 bases not matched to a gene. The CDR3 spans 14 residues. The CDR3 nucleotides are TGTGCCAGCAGCAGAACTAGCGGGAGGGATGAGCAGTTCTTC. Protein: CASSRTSGRDEQFF.

The chain carries TRBV19 and TRBJ1-2; possibly TRBD1 for D (5 bases). Germline V CDR1 and CDR2: LNHDA, SQIVND (reference sequence). Trimming removed 8 bases from V and 0 bases from J, with 22 bases in between. CDR3 length: 17 residues. The CDR3 nucleotides are TGTGCCAGTTGGGCCCAAACCGGGACTAGGGCTAACTATGGCTACACCTTC. Amino acids: CASWAQTGTRANYGYTF.